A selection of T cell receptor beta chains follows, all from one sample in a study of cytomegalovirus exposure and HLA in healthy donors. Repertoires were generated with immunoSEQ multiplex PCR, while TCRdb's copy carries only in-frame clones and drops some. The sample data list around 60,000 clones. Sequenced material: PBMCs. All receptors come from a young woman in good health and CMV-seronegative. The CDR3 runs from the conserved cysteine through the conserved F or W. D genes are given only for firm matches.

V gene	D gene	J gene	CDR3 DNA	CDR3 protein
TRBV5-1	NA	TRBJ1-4	TGCGCCAGCAGCGCTCAGGGTTGGGGTGAAAAACTGTTTTTT	CASSAQGWGEKLFF
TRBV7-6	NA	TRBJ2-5	TGTGCCAGCAGCTCTCCCCAAGAGACCCAGTACTTC	CASSSPQETQYF
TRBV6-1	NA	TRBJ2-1	TGTGCCAGCAGTGAACCCTCCCTTAGCTCCTACAATGAGCAGTTCTTC	CASSEPSLSSYNEQFF
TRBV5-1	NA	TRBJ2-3	TGCGCCAGCAGCTTGGGGAGGGGTCCAGATACGCAGTATTTT	CASSLGRGPDTQYF
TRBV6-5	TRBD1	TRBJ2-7	TGTGCCACCCACAGGGGTAGCTACGAGCAGTACTTC	CATHRGSYEQYF
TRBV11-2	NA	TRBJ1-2	TGTGCCAGCACCCCCGCCAGGGCAAATTATGGCTACACCTTC	CASTPARANYGYTF
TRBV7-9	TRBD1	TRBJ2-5	TGTGCCAGCAGCACAACAGGGGTGGAGACCCAGTACTTC	CASSTTGVETQYF
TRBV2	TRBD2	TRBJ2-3	TGTGCCAGCAGAACCAGGGCTAGCGGGTCCACAGATACGCAGTATTTT	CASRTRASGSTDTQYF
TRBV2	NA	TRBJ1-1	TGTGCCAGCACCTCGGGGGGCACTACAATGAACACTGAAGCTTTCTTT	CASTSGGTTMNTEAFF
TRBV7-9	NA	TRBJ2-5	TGTGCCAGCAGCCTTCAAACGGGATACCAAGAGACCCAGTACTTC	CASSLQTGYQETQYF
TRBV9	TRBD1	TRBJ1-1	TGTGCCAGCAGCGGGGAGGGACAGGCAACTCTCACTGAAGCTTTCTTT	CASSGEGQATLTEAFF
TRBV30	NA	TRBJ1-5	TGTGCCTGGAAGGTAGGAACAGGTAATCAGCCCCAGCATTTT	CAWKVGTGNQPQHF
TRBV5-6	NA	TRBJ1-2	TGTGCCAGCCTCGGGGGGGCCTATGGCTACACCTTC	CASLGGAYGYTF
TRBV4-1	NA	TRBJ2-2	TGCGCCAGCAGCCAAGAGTCGCGGGGTGGCGGGGAGCTGTTTTTT	CASSQESRGGGELFF
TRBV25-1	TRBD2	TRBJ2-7	TGTGCCAGCAGTTTAGCGGGAGGAACCTACGAGCAGTACTTC	CASSLAGGTYEQYF
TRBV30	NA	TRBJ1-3	TGTGCCTGGATCCGGTCCCGCTCTGGAAACACCATATATTTT	CAWIRSRSGNTIYF
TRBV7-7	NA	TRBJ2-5	TGTGCTAGCAGCCCCGGACAGTGGACGAATCGAGAGACCCAGTACTTC	CASSPGQWTNRETQYF
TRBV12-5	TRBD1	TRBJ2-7	TGTGCTAGTGGTTTGACCACAGGGGCCCGCTACGAGCAGTACTTC	CASGLTTGARYEQYF
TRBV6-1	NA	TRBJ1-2	TGTGCCATCGAGAGCAGGTATGGCTACACCTTC	CAIESRYGYTF
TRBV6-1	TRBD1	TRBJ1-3	TGTGCCAGCAGTGAATTGACAGGGGGACACTCTGGAAACACCATATATTTT	CASSELTGGHSGNTIYF
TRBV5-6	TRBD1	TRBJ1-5	TGTGCCAGCAGCCACTCTTACAGGGGAGGCAATCAGCCCCAGCATTTT	CASSHSYRGGNQPQHF
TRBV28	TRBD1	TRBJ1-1	TGTGCCAGCAGTCCCTGGGGGACAGGGGCCACTGAAGCTTTCTTT	CASSPWGTGATEAFF
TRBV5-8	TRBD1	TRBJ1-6	TGTGCCAGCAGCGGGGGACAGGGTCGGGATTCACCCCTCCACTTT	CASSGGQGRDSPLHF
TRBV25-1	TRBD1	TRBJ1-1	TGTGCCAGCAGTGACCGGGACAGGGCCACTGAAGCTTTCTTT	CASSDRDRATEAFF
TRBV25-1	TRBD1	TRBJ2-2	TGTGCCAGCAGTTCCCACAGGGGAGACACCGGGGAGCTGTTTTTT	CASSSHRGDTGELFF
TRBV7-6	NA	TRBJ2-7	TGTGCCAGCAGCTCCATAAAGGGTGACAGGACCTACGAGCAGTACTTC	CASSSIKGDRTYEQYF
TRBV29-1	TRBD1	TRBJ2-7	TGCAGCGTTGAGACAGGGGGATCCTACGAGCAGTACTTC	CSVETGGSYEQYF
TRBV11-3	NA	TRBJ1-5	TGTGCCAGCAGCTTAGAACAGGGCAATCAGCCCCAGCATTTT	CASSLEQGNQPQHF
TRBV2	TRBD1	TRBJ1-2	TGTGCCAGCAGCGAGGACAGGGTATACTATGGCTACACCTTC	CASSEDRVYYGYTF
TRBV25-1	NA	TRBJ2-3	TGTGCCAGCACCGATGTGGTGGCAGGGGTCAAGGATACGCAGTATTTT	CASTDVVAGVKDTQYF
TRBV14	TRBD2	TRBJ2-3	TGTGCCAGCAGCCAAGATAGGGGACTAGGGCGCCATCATACGCAGTATTTT	CASSQDRGLGRHHTQYF
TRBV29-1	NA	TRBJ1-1	TGCAGCGTCCAGGGGCGATGGGCTGAAGCTTTCTTT	CSVQGRWAEAFF
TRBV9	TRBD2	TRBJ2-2	TGTGCCAGCAGCGTAGGGGGGACTACGAACACCGGGGAGCTGTTTTTT	CASSVGGTTNTGELFF
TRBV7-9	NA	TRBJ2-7	TGTGCCAGCAGCCCCGGGACTTACTACGAGCAGTACTTC	CASSPGTYYEQYF
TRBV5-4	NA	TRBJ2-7	TGTGCCAGCGGCTCGGGTAACGGGGAGCAGTACTTC	CASGSGNGEQYF
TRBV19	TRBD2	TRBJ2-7	TGTGCCAGTAGGGGGAGGGCGGGACGGAGCGCCTACGAGCAGTACTTC	CASRGRAGRSAYEQYF
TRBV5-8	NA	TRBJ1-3	TGTGCCAGCAGCAGAGCGACGCAGGGTGCTGGAAACACCATATATTTT	CASSRATQGAGNTIYF
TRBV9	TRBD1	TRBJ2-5	TGTGCCAGCAGGGGGACAGGGGAAGAGACCCAGTACTTC	CASRGTGEETQYF
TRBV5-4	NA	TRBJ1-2	TGTGCCAGCAGCCCTAGGTCCTATGGCTACACCTTC	CASSPRSYGYTF
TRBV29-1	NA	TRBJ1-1	TGCAGCGTTGAATGTGTGGAGGGCTGGAGTATGAACACTGAAGCTTTCTTT	CSVECVEGWSMNTEAFF
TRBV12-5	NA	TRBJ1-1	TGTGCTAGTGCGGAGGGCTGGAGCTTGAACACTGAAGCTTTCTTT	CASAEGWSLNTEAFF
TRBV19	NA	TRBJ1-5	TGTGCCAGTATCGGGAGGGGCAATCAGCCCCAGCATTTT	CASIGRGNQPQHF
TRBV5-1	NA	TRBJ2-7	TGCGCCAGCAGCTTGGCAGGGATTAGGAACGAGCAGTACTTC	CASSLAGIRNEQYF